Shown below are 8 T cell receptor beta chains from a single sample sequenced in a study of blood T cell repertoires in COVID-19. Produced via immunoSEQ multiplex PCR; TCRdb's table is partial and in-frame only. This sample has roughly 200,000 clones, with under 90% found just once. The sequencing input was PBMCs or T cells enriched from blood (not recorded which). Receptors originate from a woman in her twenties or thirties with acute COVID-19.

The chain links TRBV4-1 to TRBJ1-3; D not resolved. This CDR3 has 17 residues. Germline V CDR1 and CDR2: MGHRA, YSYEKL. Trimming pared 0 bases from V and 4 bases from J, leaving 16 bases between. The chain's CDR3 is CASSQDTRRTAGNTIYF. DNA of the CDR3: TGCGCCAGCAGCCAAGATACCCGGCGAACAGCCGGAAACACCATATATTTT.

The gene calls are TRBV7-8 and TRBJ2-2; no reliable D call. The germline V gene encodes CDR1 SGHVS and CDR2 FQNEAQ. CDR3 length: 14 residues. Trimming took 5 bases from V and 2 from J, leaving 9 bases between them. DNA for the CDR3: TGTGCCAGCAGCCCCCCTGTAAACACCGGGGAGCTGTTTTTT. It translates to CASSPPVNTGELFF.

The rearrangement uses TRBV5-8 and TRBJ1-6; 7 nucleotides match TRBD1. J was trimmed by 5 bases and V by 2 bases; bases with no gene match: 10. Germline-derived CDR1 and CDR2 are SGHTS and YDEGEE. The CDR3 has 17 residues. The CDR3 spells CASSFLTGDPNNSPLHF. The CDR3 bases are TGTGCCAGCAGCTTCTTAACAGGGGATCCGAATAATTCACCCCTCCACTTT.

The chain carries TRBV7-8 and TRBJ2-7; 7 bases agree with TRBD2. The germline CDR1 and CDR2 sequences are SGHVS and FQNEAQ. This CDR3 has 14 amino acids. V lost 3 bases, J lost 9 bases, and 11 bases stayed unmatched. CDR3 DNA: TGTGCCAGCAGCTTTCGGGACTACCCATCGGGGCAGTACTTC. Protein: CASSFRDYPSGQYF.

The genes are TRBV9 and TRBJ1-4, with D unresolved. This CDR3 contains 15 residues. Germline V gives CDR1 SGDLS, CDR2 YYNGEE. Trimming cost V 3 bases and J 0 bases, with 9 bases left between them. In DNA, the CDR3 is TGTGCCAGCAGCGCCCGCAGTACAACTAATGAAAAACTGTTTTTT. Its translation: CASSARSTTNEKLFF.

The chain couples TRBV7-9 to TRBJ1-2; 10 bases line up with TRBD1. Germline values: CDR1 SEHNR, CDR2 FQNEAQ (reference sequence). The length of the CDR3 is 16 residues. The junction had 11 bases not matched to a gene; V was cut back by 5 bases and J by 5 bases. Written as DNA, the CDR3 is TGTGCCAGCAGCCTCACCGGGACAGGGGTATTGTATGGCTACACCTTC. It translates to CASSLTGTGVLYGYTF.

The chain uses TRBV29-1 and TRBJ1-1; D might be TRBD1 (5 bases). CDR1 is SQVTM and CDR2 is ANQGSEA in the germline V gene. V lost 6 bases and J 0 bases, leaving 11 bases between the germline ends. This CDR3 is built from 13 residues. The CDR3 region is CSVAWGMNTEAFF. The CDR3 nucleotides are TGCAGCGTAGCCTGGGGCATGAACACTGAAGCTTTCTTT.

V gene TRBV9 combines with J gene TRBJ1-2; 8 bases match TRBD1. The CDR3 sequence is 15 residues long. After removal of 4 bases from V and 5 bases from J, the junction contained 10 bases not matched to a gene. CDR1 is SGDLS, CDR2 YYNGEE, per germline. CDR3 sequence reads: CASSPLDRGLYGYTF. In DNA form, the CDR3 reads TGTGCCAGCAGCCCACTAGACAGGGGTCTGTATGGCTACACCTTC.